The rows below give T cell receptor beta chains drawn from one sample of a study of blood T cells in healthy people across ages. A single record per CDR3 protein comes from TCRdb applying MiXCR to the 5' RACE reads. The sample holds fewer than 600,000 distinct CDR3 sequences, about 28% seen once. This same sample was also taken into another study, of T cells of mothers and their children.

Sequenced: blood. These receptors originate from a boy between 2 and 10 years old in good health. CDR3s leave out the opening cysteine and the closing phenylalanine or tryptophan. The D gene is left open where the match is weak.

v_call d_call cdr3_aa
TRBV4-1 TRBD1 ASSQTGTGRSHEQY
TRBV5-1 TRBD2 ASSLPGTSPDTQY
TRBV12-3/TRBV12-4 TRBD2 ASSSTLAGGLGTDTQY
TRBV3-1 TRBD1 ASRDAGGIGAAF
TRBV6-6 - ASSYGTGGIYEQY
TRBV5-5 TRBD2 ASSTAGGSAYEQY
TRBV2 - ASSEQAGNTEAF
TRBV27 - ASSLVFSDTPYEQY
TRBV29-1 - SVEDRRLAKNIQY
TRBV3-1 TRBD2 ASSRPGGRVTYEQY
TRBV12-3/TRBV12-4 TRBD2 ASSPYSGGAADTQY
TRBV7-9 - ASSLATGRDTEAF
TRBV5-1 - ASSLETATGELF
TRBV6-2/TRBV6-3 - ASSYWRGGPYNEQF
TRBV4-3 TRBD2 ASSQDREGEQY
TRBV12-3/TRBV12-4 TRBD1 ASRTGVHEQY
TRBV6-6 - ASSYDAQETQY
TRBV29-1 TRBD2 SVEGGREGEETQY
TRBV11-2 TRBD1 ASSARTGYGNTIY
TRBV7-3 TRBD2 ASSSTSGGPTSTDTQY
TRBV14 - ASSQDIGPLMGETQY
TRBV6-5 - ATGVSEGESDEQY
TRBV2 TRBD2 ASSEAGLAGNEQF
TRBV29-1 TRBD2 SVEDPLAENSRYNEQF
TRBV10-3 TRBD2 AIALAGEETQY
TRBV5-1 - ASSPSRGENSPLH
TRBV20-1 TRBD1 SARQGAQNTEAF
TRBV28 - ASRFFDFNTGELF
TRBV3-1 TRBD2 ASGWTSGRGDEQF
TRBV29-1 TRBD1 SVGGGQGAYEQY
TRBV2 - ASTRGITTEAF